This T cell receptor (beta chain) originates from a study of shared clonotypes between healthy human individuals. Overall study: Aged between 18 and 49, the donors were two women and three men.

Germline V lookup: CDR1 MDHEN, CDR2 SYDVKM. Trimming removed 3 bases at V and 1 base at J, with 4 bases between. CDR3 length equals 12 residues. Measured with immunoSEQ multiplex PCR; TCRdb has only the in-frame clones, and not every one. The table has hundreds of thousands of clones, around 90% seen once; the top ten hold 24%. The naive CD8 subset, CD45RO-negative cells positively selected for CCR7, excluded terminally differentiated effector memory CD45RA+ cells. Notes on this clone: This same CDR3 is encoded by further DNA sequences in the sample.

The V and J genes are TRBV28 and TRBJ2-7; the D is unclear. The TCR was taken from a man under 40 in good health. Sequenced: naive CD8+ T cells sorted from blood. Written as DNA, the CDR3 is TGTGCCAGCAGTTTCGCGTCCTACGAGCAGTACTTC. Its translation: CASSFASYEQYF.